This T cell receptor (beta chain) originates from a study of vaccination effects on CD4 cells after COVID-19. This clone showed up just a few times. Its cognate antigen is unknown. Before sequencing took place, the ViraFEST assay used viral peptide pools to expand antigen-specific CD4+ T cells. Culturing for about 10 days preceded CD4+ T cell isolation. Nucleocapsid antibodies were negative in the vaccine recipients, who had never had SARS-CoV-2 infection. The method was immunoSEQ multiplex PCR; TCRdb's version includes in-frame clones alone and lacks a portion of them. The sample holds fewer than 85,000 clones, around 76% seen once. Germline V lookup: CDR1 DFQATT, CDR2 SNEGSKA (reference sequence). The CDR3 sequence is 11 residues long.

The specimen was CD4+ T cells from PBMCs cultured with SARS-CoV-2 spike peptides, collected before COVID-19 vaccination. The chain uses TRBV20-1 and TRBJ1-2; no definite D call. This TCR was sampled from a human donor who received a COVID-19 vaccine. The CDR3 is CRGSYTYGYTF. CDR3 nucleotide sequence: TGCAGGGGATCATACACCTATGGCTACACCTTC.